What follows describes a single TCR beta chain. One junction end does not reproduce the germline sequence, and a read error may be involved. The data were obtained in a study of response to subunit inactivated influenza vaccine. Germline loops: CDR1 MGHRA, CDR2 YSYEKL. This CDR3 spans 14 amino acids. A single record per CDR3 protein comes from TCRdb applying MiXCR to the RT-PCR reads. The sample yields 150,000 or so distinct CDR3 sequences, 9.5% to 12% seen once. V usage is TRBV4-1 and J usage is TRBJ1-5; no clear D. The sequencing here drew on CD8+ T cells sorted from PBMCs, taken 23 to 25 months after vaccination. This TCR derives from a man aged 50-75 years who received an inactivated influenza vaccine. CDR3 sequence: CASSEEYGNQPQHF. The CDR3 bases are TGCGCCAGCAGCGAAGAATACGGCAATCAGCCCCAGCATTTT.